Each of the 30 T cell receptor beta chains below was sequenced from the same sample in a study of CD8 T cells in ankylosing spondylitis. Points from the study as a whole: For ankylosing spondylitis blood, a TCR beta motif of 8 or 9 highly homologous variants appeared characteristic.

TCRdb fed the 5' RACE reads into MiXCR, producing one record per CDR3 protein. The sample carries about 840,000 distinct CDR3 sequences, roughly 10% recorded once. Their antigens are not known. Material for sequencing was blood, either unsorted or a sorted T cell fraction (not recorded which). The origin of the receptors is a male donor with ankylosing spondylitis.

This clonotype turned up a few times. V is TRBV7-2 and J is TRBJ1-1; 9 bases map to TRBD1. Germline-derived CDR1 and CDR2 are SGHTA and FQGNSA. This CDR3 contains 13 residues. Losses at the gene ends were 4 bases for V and 7 bases for J; bases not matched to a gene: 4. In DNA, the CDR3 is TGTGCCAGCAGCTCTCGACAGGGGGTTGAAGCTTTCTTT. This encodes CASSSRQGVEAFF.

This clonotype was recorded a few times. The gene calls are TRBV5-1 and TRBJ2-1; D is uncertain. The CDR3 extends over 16 amino acids. CDR1 is SGHRS and CDR2 is YFSETQ in the germline V gene. Trimming removed 5 bases from V and 1 base from J, with 16 bases in between. The CDR3 region has the DNA TGCGCCAGCAGTCGGACGATCCTCGGGTCCTACAATGAGCAGTTCTTC. Protein sequence: CASSRTILGSYNEQFF.

This chain joins TRBV10-3 and TRBJ2-2; D unclear. CDR1 ENHRY and CDR2 SYGVKD come from the germline V gene. CDR3 length: 15 amino acids. Trimming cost V 0 bases and J 0 bases, with 5 bases left between them. CDR3 nucleotides: TGTGCCATCAGTGAGTCGAAGGCGAACACCGGGGAGCTGTTTTTT. Protein: CAISESKANTGELFF.

This clonotype was observed a handful of times. The chain carries TRBV5-1 and TRBJ2-7; 9 bases line up with TRBD2. Trimming removed 4 bases from V and 5 bases from J; junction bases left unmatched: 10. The germline V gene encodes CDR1 SGHRS and CDR2 YFSETQ. The CDR3 has 15 residues. This CDR3 is CASSPSGLALDEQYF. CDR3 coding DNA: TGCGCCAGCAGCCCCTCGGGACTAGCCCTCGACGAGCAGTACTTC.

This chain connects TRBV20-1 to TRBJ2-7, with D perhaps TRBD1 or TRBD2 (5 bases each). The V end lost 2 bases, the J end lost 6 bases, and 11 bases lay between the germline ends. The CDR3 is made up of 12 amino acids. Germline V gene sequence: CDR1 DFQATT, CDR2 SNEGSKA (reference sequence). The CDR3 DNA reads as TGCAGTGCTAGAATAGACAGCGGCGAGCAGTACTTC. It yields the protein CSARIDSGEQYF.

This clonotype has ten or more counts. V gene TRBV10-3 combines with J gene TRBJ2-5; 12 nucleotides agree with TRBD2. Germline-derived CDR1 and CDR2 are ENHRY and SYGVKD. The length of the CDR3 is 17 residues. Losses at the gene ends were 4 bases for V and 0 bases for J; bases not matched to a gene: 6. CDR3 DNA sequence: TGTGCCATCAGTGTCGGAGGACTAGCGGGGAACCAAGAGACCCAGTACTTC. Its translation is CAISVGGLAGNQETQYF.

The table lists this clonotype with a few counts. V usage is TRBV7-2 and J usage is TRBJ1-1; no definite D call. In germline, CDR1 is SGHTA, CDR2 FQGNSA. The CDR3 is 15 residues long. The V end lost 7 bases, the J end lost 2 bases, and 17 bases lay between the germline ends. CDR3 residues: CASTLVPGPNTEAFF. The CDR3 DNA sequence: TGTGCCAGCACCCTCGTCCCTGGTCCCAACACTGAAGCTTTCTTT.

This clonotype was counted only a few times. CDR3 sequence reads: CASSPRVANTQYF. The CDR3 DNA is TGCGCCAGCAGCCCTAGGGTAGCTAATACGCAGTATTTT. V usage is TRBV4-3 and J usage is TRBJ2-3; D is unclear. Germline CDR1 and CDR2: LGHNA and YSLEER. V was shortened by 4 bases and J by 7 bases, with 12 bases between the two germline ends. CDR3 size: 13 residues.

This clonotype was recorded at least ten times. The V call is TRBV29-1, the J call TRBJ1-1; 7 bases are shared with TRBD1. Losses at the gene ends were 2 bases for V and 1 base for J; bases not matched to a gene: 4. The CDR3 sequence is 14 residues long. Germline CDR1 is SQVTM and CDR2 is ANQGSEA. DNA for the CDR3: TGCAGCGTTGAATTAGACAGGGAGAACACTGAAGCTTTCTTT. Amino acid sequence: CSVELDRENTEAFF.

The V call is TRBV7-2, the J call TRBJ2-1, with 12 bases that match TRBD1. V dropped 9 bases and J dropped 7; count of bases not matched to a gene: 7. The CDR3 runs to 14 residues. Germline loops: CDR1 SGHTA, CDR2 FQGNSA. CDR3 amino acids: CASRGQGASNEQFF. The CDR3 bases are TGTGCCAGTCGGGGACAGGGGGCGTCGAATGAGCAGTTCTTC.

The genes are TRBV28 and TRBJ1-2, with 7 positions matching TRBD1. Germline V gene data show CDR1 as MDHEN and CDR2 as SYDVKM. This CDR3 has 15 amino acids. V shed 6 bases, J shed 9 bases, and the junction held 16 bases outside the gene matches. CDR3 sequence reads: CASRPFGLLGQRYTF. CDR3 nucleotide sequence: TGTGCCAGCAGGCCATTCGGTCTGCTGGGACAGCGCTACACCTTC.

This clonotype was observed a handful of times. V is TRBV7-2 and J is TRBJ1-5, with D hard to call. Trimming took off 4 bases at V and 3 bases at J, with 7 bases between the two ends. This CDR3 is 13 amino acids long. Germline CDR1 reads SGHTA; CDR2 reads FQGNSA. CDR3 nucleotides: TGTGCCAGCAGCTACCAGATCAATCAGCCCCAGCATTTT. Amino acids: CASSYQINQPQHF.

This clonotype has just a few counts. The chain has TRBV4-3 and TRBJ1-1; TRBD1 matches at 10 bases. This CDR3 is 16 amino acids long. Germline V gene data show CDR1 as LGHNA and CDR2 as YSLEER. Trimming took 3 bases from V and 4 from J; bases not matched to a gene: 8. The CDR3 DNA reads as TGCGCCAGCAGCCACTCTGGCCGGGACAGGGGCACTGAAGCTTTCTTT. This translates into CASSHSGRDRGTEAFF.

There are a few counts of this clonotype. The chain carries TRBV6-4 and TRBJ2-1, with 9 bases fitting TRBD2. Losses at the gene ends were 2 bases for V and 7 bases for J; bases not matched to a gene: 6. Germline CDR1 and CDR2: MRHNA and SNTAGT. This CDR3 is built from 15 residues. This CDR3 is CASSDGLAGHNEQFF. The CDR3 coding sequence is TGTGCCAGCAGTGACGGGCTAGCGGGACATAATGAGCAGTTCTTC.

This clonotype has ten or more counts. This chain connects TRBV12-3 or TRBV12-4 to TRBJ1-6; D is ambiguous. The CDR3 totals 14 residues. With 2 bases removed from V and 8 bases from J, the gap between germline ends came to 10 bases. CDR3 in amino acids: CASSLSPGDSPLHF. The CDR3 DNA reads TGTGCCAGCAGTTTATCCCCCGGGGATTCACCCCTCCACTTT.

This clonotype was counted at least ten times. The chain recombines TRBV27 with TRBJ1-2; D not certain. Trimming stripped 6 bases from V and 0 bases from J, with 8 bases between. CDR1 is MNHEY and CDR2 is SMNVEV in the germline V gene (reference sequence). The CDR3 loop spans 13 amino acids. The CDR3 protein is CASSHKANYGYTF. CDR3 nucleotide sequence: TGTGCCAGCAGCCACAAAGCTAACTATGGCTACACCTTC.

This clonotype was found many times. The CDR3 sequence is CASSSSTDTQYF. Written as DNA, the CDR3 is TGCGCCAGCAGCTCGAGCACAGATACGCAGTATTTT. V gene TRBV5-1 combines with J gene TRBJ2-3; D gene unclear. Germline CDR1 and CDR2: SGHRS and YFSETQ. V lost 3 bases and J lost 0, with 2 bases in between. The CDR3 is 12 amino acids.

The table lists this clonotype with many counts. The V and J genes are TRBV11-2 and TRBJ2-5; D is unclear. Trimming took 5 bases from V and 4 from J, leaving 8 bases between them. Germline loops: CDR1 SGHAT, CDR2 FQNNGV. This CDR3 comprises 12 residues. CDR3 in amino acids: CASSTQRETQYF. The CDR3 nucleotides read TGTGCCAGCAGCACCCAACGAGAGACCCAGTACTTC.

This chain uses TRBV4-3 with TRBJ2-7, with D possibly being TRBD2 (5 bases). Germline V gene sequence: CDR1 LGHNA, CDR2 YSLEER. The CDR3 has 13 amino acids. V was cut by 3 bases and J by 4 bases, with 10 bases left in between. The CDR3 sequence: CASSQLLGYEQYF. In DNA form, the CDR3 reads TGCGCCAGCAGCCAGTTACTAGGGTACGAGCAGTACTTC.

The V and J genes are TRBV5-1 and TRBJ2-6; 9 bases match TRBD1. J was trimmed by 1 base and V by 4 bases; bases with no gene match: 9. The CDR3 totals 18 residues. Germline CDR1 SGHRS, CDR2 YFSETQ. The CDR3 nucleotides are TGCGCCAGCAGCCCCTGGACAGGGGTGAAATCTGGGGCCAACGTCCTGACTTTC. It is translated as CASSPWTGVKSGANVLTF.

In its sample, this clonotype was seen a few times. The V and J genes are TRBV19 and TRBJ2-3, with D tentatively TRBD1 or TRBD2 (5 bases each). V lost 10 bases to trimming and J lost 1 base, with 15 bases between them. Germline CDR1 and CDR2: LNHDA and SQIVND (reference sequence). This CDR3 is built from 14 residues. DNA for the CDR3: TGTGCCACCTCGCGTGGGGGAGGCACAGATACGCAGTATTTT. This encodes CATSRGGGTDTQYF.

This clonotype has just a few counts. The chain employs TRBV6-6 and TRBJ2-5, with TRBD2 identical over 7 bases. This CDR3 is built from 13 residues. Germline V gene lookup returns CDR1 MNHNY and CDR2 SVGAGI (reference sequence). The V gene end was trimmed by 2 bases and the J gene end by 5 bases; junction bases not matched to a gene: 2. CDR3 sequence reads: CASSYGEGETQYF. The CDR3 nucleotides are TGTGCCAGCAGTTACGGGGAGGGGGAGACCCAGTACTTC.

There are many counts of this clonotype. One end of the junction is discordant with germline, which a read error may explain. The chain carries TRBV5-1 and TRBJ1-5; D is possibly TRBD1 (6 bases). Germline V gene lookup returns CDR1 SGHRS and CDR2 YFSETQ. CDR3 length: 13 amino acids. This CDR3 is CASSLGGDQPQHF. CDR3 DNA: TGTGCCAGCAGCTTAGGGGGGGATCAGCCCCAGCATTTT.

This clonotype was seen only a few times. The chain joins TRBV7-9 to TRBJ1-2; D gene unclear. Trimming pared 2 bases from V and 4 bases from J, leaving 14 bases between. CDR1 is SEHNR and CDR2 is FQNEAQ in the germline V gene (reference sequence). The CDR3 length is 15 residues. CDR3 in DNA: TGTGCCAGCAGCTTACTCGGCACACCGAGCTATGGCTACACCTTC. Translation gives CASSLLGTPSYGYTF.

The chain recombines TRBV10-3 with TRBJ1-6; D unclear. This CDR3 spans 16 amino acids. The V gene lost 0 bases and the J gene lost 10 bases, with 16 bases spanning the gap. Germline CDR1 ENHRY, CDR2 SYGVKD. The CDR3 here is CAISESMAATGSPLHF. CDR3 DNA: TGTGCCATCAGTGAGTCGATGGCCGCCACGGGGTCACCCCTCCACTTT.

CDR3 in DNA: TGTGCCAGCAGCCCGCGGACTCTCTACGAGCAGTACTTC. As protein: CASSPRTLYEQYF. The rearrangement joins TRBV7-2 to TRBJ2-7; a possible D gene is TRBD2 (5 bases). The CDR3 length is 13 residues. Germline V gene lookup returns CDR1 SGHTA and CDR2 FQGNSA. Trimming left V 5 bases short and J 3 bases short, with 11 bases between.

This clonotype was recorded at least ten times. The V gene is TRBV29-1, the J gene TRBJ2-3; no firm D call. The length of the CDR3 is 10 residues. Germline CDR1 and CDR2: SQVTM and ANQGSEA. Trimming cost V 0 bases and J 9 bases, with 4 bases left between them. The CDR3 nucleotides read TGCAGCGTTGAAGATCACACGCAGTATTTT. Its protein product is CSVEDHTQYF.

This clonotype has a count of ten or more. CDR3 DNA: TGCAGTGCTAGAGGGCGTTACGAGCAGTACTTC. Its translation is CSARGRYEQYF. The chain joins TRBV20-1 to TRBJ2-7; no firm D call. Germline CDR1 DFQATT, CDR2 SNEGSKA (reference sequence). This CDR3 contains 11 residues. Trimming pared 1 base from V and 4 bases from J, leaving 5 bases between.

The chain is built from TRBV20-1 and TRBJ1-6; no clear D gene. CDR1 and CDR2 (germline): DFQATT, SNEGSKA (reference sequence). Trimming stripped 0 bases from V and 7 bases from J, with 10 bases between. The CDR3 has 14 amino acids. The CDR3 bases are TGCAGTGCTAGAGATATGCGCGGGAATTCACCCCTCCACTTT. It specifies CSARDMRGNSPLHF.

In this sample, this clonotype turned up many times. The V call is TRBV5-1, the J call TRBJ1-1; D unresolved. Germline V gives CDR1 SGHRS, CDR2 YFSETQ. V lost 4 bases and J lost 1, with 8 bases in between. The CDR3 runs to 13 residues. The CDR3 here is CASSVISNTEAFF. The CDR3 DNA follows: TGCGCCAGCAGCGTAATTTCGAACACTGAAGCTTTCTTT. The full variable domain, with the rest looked up from reference TRBV5-1 and TRBJ1-1, is KAGVTQTPRYLIKTRGQQVTLSCSPISGHRSVSWYQQTPGQGLQFLFEYFSETQRNKGNFPGRFSGRQFSNSRSEMNVSTLELGDSALYLCASSVISNTEAFFGQGTRLTVV.